What follows are 14 T cell receptor beta chains derived from one specimen sequenced in a study of OX40 agonist ivuxolimab in advanced cancers. Profiling relied on immunoSEQ multiplex PCR, and the TCRdb table lists in-frame clones only, not all of them. The sample consists of 30,000 or so clones, less than 90% of them appearing once. The input for sequencing was CD4+ or CD8+ T cells sorted from blood, taken in a trial of the OX40 agonist ivuxolimab. These receptor sequences come from an adult with an advanced solid tumor such as melanoma, head and neck, liver or kidney cancer.

The chain is built from TRBV5-4 and TRBJ1-5, with D possibly being TRBD1 (5 bases). V dropped 2 bases and J dropped 2 bases, with 11 bases sitting between them. Germline lookup yields CDR1 SGHNT and CDR2 YYREEE (reference sequence). The CDR3 is 15 amino acids. CDR3 nucleotide sequence: TGTGCCAGCAGCTTAACGGGGGAGGGCAATCAGCCCCAGCATTTT. This encodes CASSLTGEGNQPQHF.

This chain uses TRBV4-2 with TRBJ2-7; no clear D. Trimming took 1 base from V and 2 from J, leaving 3 bases between them. From germline, CDR1 is LGHNA and CDR2 YNFKEQ. The CDR3 spans 12 residues. CDR3 DNA sequence: TGTGCCAGCAGCCAAGGTGCCTACGAGCAGTACTTC. Translating gives CASSQGAYEQYF.

V is TRBV7-9 and J is TRBJ2-7, with 8 bases lining up with TRBD2. Germline lookup yields CDR1 SEHNR and CDR2 FQNEAQ (reference sequence). The CDR3 covers 13 residues. The trim removed 3 bases at V and 12 bases at J, leaving 10 bases unmatched. CDR3 nucleotide sequence: TGTGCCAGCAGCTTCGGACCGGGACTAGTTTGGTACTTC. Amino acids: CASSFGPGLVWYF.

The chain has TRBV27 and TRBJ1-1, with a possible D match to TRBD1 (5 bases). Per the germline V gene, CDR1 is MNHEY and CDR2 is SMNVEV (reference sequence). The V and J ends lost 8 bases and 3 bases respectively, with 13 bases between them. The CDR3 totals 13 residues. CDR3 sequence reads: CASGLTVDTEAFF. The CDR3 nucleotides read TGTGCCAGCGGGCTGACAGTGGACACTGAAGCTTTCTTT.

This clone is a singleton in its sample. This chain joins TRBV27 and TRBJ2-3; no firm D call. This CDR3 is built from 16 residues. Germline V lookup: CDR1 MNHEY, CDR2 SMNVEV (reference sequence). V lost 3 bases to trimming and J lost 1 base, with 14 bases between them. The CDR3, as DNA: TGTGCCAGCAGTTTCCGTGTCAGCCGGGGCACAGATACGCAGTATTTT. It codes for CASSFRVSRGTDTQYF.

The chain is built from TRBV13 and TRBJ1-5; the match to TRBD1 covers 7 bases. Germline V lookup: CDR1 PRHDT, CDR2 FYEKMQ (reference sequence). Germline trimming cut 5 bases from V and 7 bases from J; bases unmatched to any gene: 5. The CDR3 loop spans 13 amino acids. This CDR3 is CASSEGANQPQHF. CDR3 sequence (DNA): TGTGCCAGCAGCGAGGGGGCGAACCAGCCCCAGCATTTT.

The chain carries TRBV19 and TRBJ2-7; TRBD1 matches at 10 bases. Trimming removed 2 bases from V and 3 bases from J; junction bases left unmatched: 1. The germline CDR1 and CDR2 sequences are LNHDA and SQIVND (reference sequence). This CDR3 region has 14 residues. The CDR3: CASSIRTGGYEQYF. In DNA, the CDR3 is TGTGCCAGTAGTATAAGGACAGGGGGCTACGAGCAGTACTTC.

The rearrangement uses TRBV27 and TRBJ2-7; D assignment may be TRBD1 or TRBD2 (5 bases each). The germline gives CDR1 MNHEY, CDR2 SMNVEV (reference sequence). This CDR3 region has 13 residues. Trimming took 5 bases from V and 0 from J, leaving 8 bases between them. The CDR3 sequence is CASSPGSSYEQYF. The DNA of the CDR3 is TGTGCCAGCAGTCCAGGGAGCTCCTACGAGCAGTACTTC.

The V and J genes are TRBV9 and TRBJ2-1; no clear D gene. Germline values: CDR1 SGDLS, CDR2 YYNGEE. The CDR3 contains 12 residues. V was trimmed by 4 bases and J by 8 bases, leaving 10 bases between them. CDR3 DNA: TGTGCCAGCAGCCCCCGTCGGGATGAGCAGTTCTTC. Translation: CASSPRRDEQFF.

In its sample, this clone was seen once. The gene calls are TRBV9 and TRBJ1-2; perhaps TRBD1 as D (6 bases). In germline, CDR1 is SGDLS, CDR2 YYNGEE. The CDR3 totals 15 residues. With 2 bases removed from V and 0 bases from J, the gap between germline ends came to 11 bases. CDR3 in amino acids: CASSVRDIPNYGYTF. The CDR3 DNA is TGTGCCAGCAGCGTCCGGGACATCCCTAACTATGGCTACACCTTC. Full variable domain (remainder filled in from reference TRBV9 and TRBJ1-2): DSGVTQTPKHLITATGQRVTLRCSPRSGDLSVYWYQQSLDQGLQFLIQYYNGEERAKGNILERFSAQQFPDLHSELNLSSLELGDSALYFCASSVRDIPNYGYTFGSGTRLTVV.

This chain uses TRBV5-1 with TRBJ2-1; D not resolved. The CDR3 loop spans 14 amino acids. The germline V gene encodes CDR1 SGHRS and CDR2 YFSETQ. V gave up 0 bases and J gave up 4 bases, with 8 bases separating them. Here the CDR3 reads CASSLERTYNEQFF. Written as DNA, the CDR3 is TGCGCCAGCAGCTTGGAGAGGACGTACAATGAGCAGTTCTTC.

The J gene is TRBJ2-1, the V gene TRBV18, with D perhaps being TRBD1 or TRBD2 (5 bases each). Trimming took 3 bases from V and 9 from J, leaving 12 bases between them. The CDR3 totals 13 residues. CDR1 and CDR2 from the germline V gene are KGHSH and LQKENI. The CDR3 nucleotides read TGTGCCAGCTCACCTGAGGGGACGGGTGAGCAGTTCTTC. Translating it yields CASSPEGTGEQFF.

The chain has TRBV4-1 and TRBJ2-3; D tentatively reads TRBD1 or TRBD2 (6 bases each). Trimming stripped 0 bases from V and 3 bases from J, with 13 bases between. CDR1 and CDR2 from the germline V gene are MGHRA and YSYEKL. The CDR3 is 16 amino acids. CDR3 sequence reads: CASSQDRGGGTDTQYF. CDR3 sequence (DNA): TGCGCCAGCAGCCAAGATCGTGGAGGGGGAACAGATACGCAGTATTTT.

The chain joins TRBV28 to TRBJ2-7; TRBD1 is a possible D gene (6 bases). Germline loops: CDR1 MDHEN, CDR2 SYDVKM. Trimming shortened V by 5 bases and J by 8 bases, and 13 bases separated the two germline ends. The CDR3 sequence is 12 residues long. CDR3 coding DNA: TGTGCCAGCAGTCCCCCCAGGGGAAAGCAGTACTTC. It translates to CASSPPRGKQYF.